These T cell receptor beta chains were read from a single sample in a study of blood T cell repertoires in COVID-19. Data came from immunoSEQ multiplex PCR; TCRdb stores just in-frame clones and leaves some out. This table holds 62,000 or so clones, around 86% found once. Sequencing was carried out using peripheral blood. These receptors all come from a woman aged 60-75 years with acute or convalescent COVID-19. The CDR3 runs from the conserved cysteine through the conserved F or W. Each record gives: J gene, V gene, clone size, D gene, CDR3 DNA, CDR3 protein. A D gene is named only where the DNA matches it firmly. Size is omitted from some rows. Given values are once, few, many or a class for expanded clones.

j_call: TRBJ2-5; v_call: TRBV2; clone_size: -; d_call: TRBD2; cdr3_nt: TGTGCCAGCAGTGGTAATAGCGGGGGTCCTGAAACCCAGTACTTC; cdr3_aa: CASSGNSGGPETQYF
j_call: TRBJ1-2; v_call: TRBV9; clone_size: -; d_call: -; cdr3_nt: TGTGCCAGCAGCGTAGCTGATTTGGGGAGTAGAGGCTACACCTTC; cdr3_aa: CASSVADLGSRGYTF
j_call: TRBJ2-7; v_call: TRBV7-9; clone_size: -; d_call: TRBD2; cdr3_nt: TGTGCCAGCAGCTTAGCCGCTAGCGGGAGCTACGAGCAGTACTTC; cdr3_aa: CASSLAASGSYEQYF
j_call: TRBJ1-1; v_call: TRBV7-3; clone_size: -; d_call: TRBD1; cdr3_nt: TGTGCCAGCAGCCCCGGGACAGGGAGCACTGAAGCTTTCTTT; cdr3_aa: CASSPGTGSTEAFF
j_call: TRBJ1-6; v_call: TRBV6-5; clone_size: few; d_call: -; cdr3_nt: TGTGCCAGCAAAGTTGGACAGACTTCACCCCTCCACTTT; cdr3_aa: CASKVGQTSPLHF
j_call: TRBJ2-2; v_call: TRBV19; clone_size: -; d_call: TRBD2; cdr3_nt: TGTGCCAGTAGTATAAGGCGGGGGGGCCTTAACATCGGGGAGCTGTTTTTT; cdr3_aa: CASSIRRGGLNIGELFF
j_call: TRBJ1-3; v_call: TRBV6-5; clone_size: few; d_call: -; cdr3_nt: TGTGCCAGCAGTACGAGCTCTGGAAACACCATATATTTT; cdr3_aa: CASSTSSGNTIYF
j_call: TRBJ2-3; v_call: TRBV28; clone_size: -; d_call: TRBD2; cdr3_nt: TGTGCCAGCAGTTTTGGGGGGGTAGGACCCCTAGTGTATTTT; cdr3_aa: CASSFGGVGPLVYF
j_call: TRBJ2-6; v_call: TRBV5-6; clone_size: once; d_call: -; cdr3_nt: TGTGCCAGCAGCTTGTGGTTGAGCTCTGGGGCCAACGTCCTGACTTTC; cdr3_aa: CASSLWLSSGANVLTF
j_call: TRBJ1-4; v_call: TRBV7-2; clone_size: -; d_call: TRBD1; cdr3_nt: TGTGCCAGCAGCCAAGGCGACAGGGCCGGGTGGGAAAAACTGTTTTTT; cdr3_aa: CASSQGDRAGWEKLFF
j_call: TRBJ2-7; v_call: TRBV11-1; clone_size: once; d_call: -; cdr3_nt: TGTGCCAGCAGCGCGGGACTGGACCTCTACGAGCAGTACTTC; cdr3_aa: CASSAGLDLYEQYF
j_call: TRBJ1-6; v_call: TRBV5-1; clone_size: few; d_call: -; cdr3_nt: TGCGCCAGCAGAATGGTGGGGGCGCTTAATTCACCCCTCCACTTT; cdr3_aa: CASRMVGALNSPLHF
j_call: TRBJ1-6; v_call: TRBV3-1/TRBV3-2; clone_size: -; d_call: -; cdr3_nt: TGTGCCAGCAGCCAGGAGGACCCCTCGGGATCACCCCTCCACTTT; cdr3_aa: CASSQEDPSGSPLHF
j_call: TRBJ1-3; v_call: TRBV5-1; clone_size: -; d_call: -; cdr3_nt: TGCGCCAACGCGACTAGGTTTGCTGGAAACACCATATATTTT; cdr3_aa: CANATRFAGNTIYF
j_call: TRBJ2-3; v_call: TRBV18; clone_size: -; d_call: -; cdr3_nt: TGTGCCAGCTCACGGGCAGGGGTAGATACGCAGTATTTT; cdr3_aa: CASSRAGVDTQYF
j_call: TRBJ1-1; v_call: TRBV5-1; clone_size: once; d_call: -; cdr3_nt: TGCGCCAGCAGCTTGGAATATGCACAGGGGAACACTGAAGCTTTCTTT; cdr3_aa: CASSLEYAQGNTEAFF
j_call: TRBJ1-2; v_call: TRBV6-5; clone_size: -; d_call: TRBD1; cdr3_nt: TGTGCCAGCAGTCCTGGGACAGGATCTAACTATGGCTACACCTTC; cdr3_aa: CASSPGTGSNYGYTF
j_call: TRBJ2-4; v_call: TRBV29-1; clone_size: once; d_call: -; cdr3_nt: TGCAGCGTTCGGGTAGGGGACATTCAGTACTTC; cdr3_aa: CSVRVGDIQYF
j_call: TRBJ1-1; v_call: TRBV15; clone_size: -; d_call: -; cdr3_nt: TGTGCCACCAGCAGAGAAAGAGGGAACACTGAAGCTTTCTTT; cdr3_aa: CATSRERGNTEAFF
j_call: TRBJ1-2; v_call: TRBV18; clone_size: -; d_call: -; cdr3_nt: TGTGCCAGCTCACCCTCTCGTGACAGGGGCTACACCTTC; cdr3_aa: CASSPSRDRGYTF
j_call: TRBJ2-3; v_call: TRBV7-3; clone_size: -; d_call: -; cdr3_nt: TGTGCCAGCAGCCCCGCCCCCCTGGCTCTGTGGTATTTT; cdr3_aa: CASSPAPLALWYF
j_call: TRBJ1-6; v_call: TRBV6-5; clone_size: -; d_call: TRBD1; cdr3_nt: TGTGCCAGCAGTACGGACAGGGGAGATTCACCCCTCCACTTT; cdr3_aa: CASSTDRGDSPLHF
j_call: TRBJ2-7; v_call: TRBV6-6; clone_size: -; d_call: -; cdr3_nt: TGTGCCAGCAGTTACTCTTCTAGGCGGACCTACGAGCAGTACTTC; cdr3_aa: CASSYSSRRTYEQYF
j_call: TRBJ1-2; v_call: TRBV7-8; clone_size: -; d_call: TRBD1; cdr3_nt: TGTGCCAGCAGCTTACGTACAGGGGTTCCCTATGGCTACACCTTC; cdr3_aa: CASSLRTGVPYGYTF
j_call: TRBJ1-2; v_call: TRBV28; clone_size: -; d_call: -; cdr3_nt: TGTGCCAGCTCCTTAACGGGTGAGCGGGGCTACACCTTC; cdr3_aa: CASSLTGERGYTF
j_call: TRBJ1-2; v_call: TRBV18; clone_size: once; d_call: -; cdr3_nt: TGTGCCAGCCGAAACCTACAGGGAGAGGTCGGCTACACCTTC; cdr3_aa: CASRNLQGEVGYTF
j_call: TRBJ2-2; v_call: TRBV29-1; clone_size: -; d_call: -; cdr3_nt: TGCAGCGCAGTGCAGGGAAGGGACACCGGGGAGCTGTTTTTT; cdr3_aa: CSAVQGRDTGELFF
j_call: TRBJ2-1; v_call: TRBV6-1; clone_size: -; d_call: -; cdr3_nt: TGTGCCAGCAGAGAAGAATCTACAGGGAGGGACAATGAGCAGTTCTTC; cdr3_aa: CASREESTGRDNEQFF
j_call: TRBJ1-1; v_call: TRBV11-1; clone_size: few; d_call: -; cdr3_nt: TGTGCCAGCAGCTTGGACAGTGTGTGGACTGAAGCTTTCTTT; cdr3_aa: CASSLDSVWTEAFF
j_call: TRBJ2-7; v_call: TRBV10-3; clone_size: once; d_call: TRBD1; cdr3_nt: TGTGCCATCAGGGAAACAGGGGACTACGAGCAGTACTTC; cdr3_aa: CAIRETGDYEQYF
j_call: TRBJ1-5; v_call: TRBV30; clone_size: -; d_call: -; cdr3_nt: TGTGCCTGGAGTTCCAGGGTGCAACAGCCCCAGCATTTT; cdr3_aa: CAWSSRVQQPQHF
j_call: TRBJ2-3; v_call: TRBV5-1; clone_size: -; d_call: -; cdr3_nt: TGCGCCAGCAGCTTGTTCTTTCGCACAGATACGCAGTATTTT; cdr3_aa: CASSLFFRTDTQYF
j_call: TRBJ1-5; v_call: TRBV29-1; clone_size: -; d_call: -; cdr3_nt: TGCAGCGTTGTGGGGCATAGCAATCAGCCCCAGCATTTT; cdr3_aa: CSVVGHSNQPQHF
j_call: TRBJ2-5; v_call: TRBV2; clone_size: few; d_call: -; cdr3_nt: TGTGCCAGCAGTATACAGGGAGGGTTAGGGGAGACCCAGTACTTC; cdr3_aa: CASSIQGGLGETQYF
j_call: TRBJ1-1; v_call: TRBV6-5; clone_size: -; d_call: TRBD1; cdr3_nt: TGTGCCAGCAGCGACAGGGGGAGGTCTGTAGGAGCTTTCTTT; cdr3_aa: CASSDRGRSVGAFF
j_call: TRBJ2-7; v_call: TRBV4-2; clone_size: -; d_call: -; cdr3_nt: TGTGCCAGCAGCCAAGCCATACTAAGCTACGAGCAGTACTTC; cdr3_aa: CASSQAILSYEQYF
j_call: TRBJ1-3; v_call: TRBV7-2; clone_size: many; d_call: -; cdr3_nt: TGTGCCAGCAGCCTGGACATTTACTCTGGAAACACCATATATTTT; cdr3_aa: CASSLDIYSGNTIYF
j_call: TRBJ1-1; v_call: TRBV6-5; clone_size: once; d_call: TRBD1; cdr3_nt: TGTGCCGTGGGACAGGGCTTCATGAACACTGAAGCTTTCTTT; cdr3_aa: CAVGQGFMNTEAFF
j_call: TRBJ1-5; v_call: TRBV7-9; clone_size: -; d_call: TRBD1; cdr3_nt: TGTGCCAGCAGCTTCGGGACAGGGGGCGATCAGCCCCAGCATTTT; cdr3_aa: CASSFGTGGDQPQHF
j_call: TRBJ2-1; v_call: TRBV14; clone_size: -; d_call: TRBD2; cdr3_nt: TGTGCCAGCAGCCAATTCGCGGGAGAAGATCGAAATGAGCAGTTCTTC; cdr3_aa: CASSQFAGEDRNEQFF
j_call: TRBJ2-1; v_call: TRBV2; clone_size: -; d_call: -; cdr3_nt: TGTGCCAGCAGTTTCCAGGATGAGCAGTTCTTC; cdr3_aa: CASSFQDEQFF
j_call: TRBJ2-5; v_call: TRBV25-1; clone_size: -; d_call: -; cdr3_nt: TGTGCCAGCAGAGAGAAAACCGGGGAGACCCAGTACTTC; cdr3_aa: CASREKTGETQYF
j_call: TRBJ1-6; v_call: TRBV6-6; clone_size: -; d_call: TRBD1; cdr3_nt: TGTGCCAGCAGACCGGGACAGGGACATTCACCCCTCCACTTT; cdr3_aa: CASRPGQGHSPLHF
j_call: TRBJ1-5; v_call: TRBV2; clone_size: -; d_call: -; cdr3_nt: TGTGCCAGCAGCCCTGCGACAGGAGTGGGAAGCAATCAGCCCCAGCATTTT; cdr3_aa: CASSPATGVGSNQPQHF
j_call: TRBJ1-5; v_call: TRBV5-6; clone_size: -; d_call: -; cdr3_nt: TGTGCCAGCAGCAGGGGGTTTTCAGGGCGGATTCAGCCCCAGCATTTT; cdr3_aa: CASSRGFSGRIQPQHF
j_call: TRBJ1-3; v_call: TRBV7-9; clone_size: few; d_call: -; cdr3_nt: TGTGCCAGCAGCCGCAGTGGAAACACCATATATTTT; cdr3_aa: CASSRSGNTIYF
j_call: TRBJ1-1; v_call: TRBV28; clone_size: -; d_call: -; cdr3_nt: TGTGCCAGCAGTTTTCGCCTAGGAGGGACTGAAGCTTTCTTT; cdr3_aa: CASSFRLGGTEAFF
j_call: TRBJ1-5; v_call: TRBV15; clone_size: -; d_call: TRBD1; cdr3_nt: TGTGCCACCAGCAGAGATCGGAACAGGGGACTTAGCAATCAGCCCCAGCATTTT; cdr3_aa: CATSRDRNRGLSNQPQHF
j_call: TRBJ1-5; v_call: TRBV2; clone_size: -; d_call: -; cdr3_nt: TGTGCCAGCAGCCCCGAGCGGCAGGGAGGTCAGCCCCAGCATTTT; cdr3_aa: CASSPERQGGQPQHF
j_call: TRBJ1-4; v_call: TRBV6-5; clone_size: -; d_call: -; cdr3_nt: TGTGCCAGCAGTTACCGGGACATGGATGAAAAACTGTTTTTT; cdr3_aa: CASSYRDMDEKLFF
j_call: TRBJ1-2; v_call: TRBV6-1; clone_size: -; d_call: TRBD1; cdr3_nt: TGTGCCAGCAGTGACATATCCGGGACAGACTATGGCTACACCTTC; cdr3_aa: CASSDISGTDYGYTF
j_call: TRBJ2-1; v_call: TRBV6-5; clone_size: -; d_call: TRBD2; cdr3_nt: TGTGCCAGCAGTTACGACCCGCTAGCGGGATTTGGGGAGCAGTTCTTC; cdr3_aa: CASSYDPLAGFGEQFF
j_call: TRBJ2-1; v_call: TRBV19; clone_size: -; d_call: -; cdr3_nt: TGTGCCAGTAGTCCGCAGGCCTCCTACAATGAGCAGTTCTTC; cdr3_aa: CASSPQASYNEQFF
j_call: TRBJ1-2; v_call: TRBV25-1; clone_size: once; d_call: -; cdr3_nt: TGTGCCAGCAGTGATTGTGGCGGGGTACGGGCAGGCGACACCTTC; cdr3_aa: CASSDCGGVRAGDTF
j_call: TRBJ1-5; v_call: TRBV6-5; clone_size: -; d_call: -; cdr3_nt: TGTGCCAGCAGTTACAGAGGGCAGCACAATCAGCCCCAGCATTTT; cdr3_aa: CASSYRGQHNQPQHF
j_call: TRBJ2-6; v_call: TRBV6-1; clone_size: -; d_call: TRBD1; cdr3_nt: TGTGCCAGCAGTGACCCCGGGACAGGGGCTCTCTCTGGGGCCAACGTCCTGACTTTC; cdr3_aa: CASSDPGTGALSGANVLTF
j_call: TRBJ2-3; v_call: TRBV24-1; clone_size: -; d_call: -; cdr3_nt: TGTGCCACCAGTGACCGGACAGGGAGGGCGCCAGATACGCAGTATTTT; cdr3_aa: CATSDRTGRAPDTQYF
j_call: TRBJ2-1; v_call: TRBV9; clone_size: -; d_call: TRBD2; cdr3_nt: TGTGCCAGCAGCTTGCGTAGCGGGGGGCCCTACAATGAGCAGTTCTTC; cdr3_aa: CASSLRSGGPYNEQFF
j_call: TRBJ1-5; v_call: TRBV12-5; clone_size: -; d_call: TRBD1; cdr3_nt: TGTGCTAGTGGTTTGCCCGAACAGGGGACGTTTATGCGGAGCAATCAGCCCCAGCATTTT; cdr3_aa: CASGLPEQGTFMRSNQPQHF